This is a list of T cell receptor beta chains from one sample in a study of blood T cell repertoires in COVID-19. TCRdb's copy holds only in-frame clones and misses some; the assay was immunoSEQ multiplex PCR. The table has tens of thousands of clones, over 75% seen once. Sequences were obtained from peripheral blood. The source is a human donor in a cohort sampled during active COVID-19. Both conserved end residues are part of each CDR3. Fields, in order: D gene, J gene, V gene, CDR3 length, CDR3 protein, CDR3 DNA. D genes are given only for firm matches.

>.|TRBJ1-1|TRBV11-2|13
CASSSDRTTEAFF
TGTGCCAGCAGCTCCGACAGAACAACTGAAGCTTTCTTT
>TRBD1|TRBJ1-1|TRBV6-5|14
CASASQQGTTEAFF
TGTGCCAGCGCCTCCCAACAGGGGACCACTGAAGCTTTCTTT
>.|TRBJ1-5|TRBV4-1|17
CASSQDSAGSTVQPQHF
TGCGCCAGCAGCCAAGATTCGGCAGGGTCGACGGTTCAGCCCCAGCATTTT
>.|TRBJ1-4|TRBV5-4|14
CASSSGGEKEKLFF
TGTGCCAGCAGCTCAGGAGGGGAAAAAGAAAAACTGTTTTTT
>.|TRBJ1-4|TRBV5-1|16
CASSLVNRAGGEKLFF
TGCGCCAGCAGCTTGGTGAACAGGGCTGGAGGTGAAAAACTGTTTTTT
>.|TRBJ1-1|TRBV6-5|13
CASSYSRNTEAFF
TGTGCCAGCAGTTACTCGCGGAACACTGAAGCTTTCTTT
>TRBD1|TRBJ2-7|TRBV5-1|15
CASSLAGQGIYEQYF
TGCGCCAGCAGCTTGGCGGGACAGGGCATCTACGAGCAGTACTTC
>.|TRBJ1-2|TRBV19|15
CASSRSTQEGNGYTF
TGTGCCAGTAGTAGATCGACACAGGAGGGGAATGGCTACACCTTC
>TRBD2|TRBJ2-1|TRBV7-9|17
CASSLRGGGTSKNEQFF
TGTGCCAGCAGCTTAAGGGGAGGGGGGACTAGTAAAAATGAGCAGTTCTTC
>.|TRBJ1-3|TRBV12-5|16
CASGYDRFHSGNTIYF
TGTGCTAGTGGTTATGACAGGTTTCACTCTGGAAACACCATATATTTT